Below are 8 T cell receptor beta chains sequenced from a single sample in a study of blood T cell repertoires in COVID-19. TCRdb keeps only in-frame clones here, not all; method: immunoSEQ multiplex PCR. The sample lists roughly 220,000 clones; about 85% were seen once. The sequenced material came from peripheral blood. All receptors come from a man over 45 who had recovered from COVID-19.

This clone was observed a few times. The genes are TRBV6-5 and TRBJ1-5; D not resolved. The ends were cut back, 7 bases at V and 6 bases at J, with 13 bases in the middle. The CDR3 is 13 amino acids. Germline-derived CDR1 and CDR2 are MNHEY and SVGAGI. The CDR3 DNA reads TGTGCCAGCAACGACGGGGTGGGTCAGCCCCAGCATTTT. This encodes CASNDGVGQPQHF.

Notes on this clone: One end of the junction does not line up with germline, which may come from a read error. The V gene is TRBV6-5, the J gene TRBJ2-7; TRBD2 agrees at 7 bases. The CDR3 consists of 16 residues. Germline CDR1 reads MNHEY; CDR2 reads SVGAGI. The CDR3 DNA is TGTGCCAGCAGTTACTCGCCCAGCGGGATCTCCAACGAGCAGTACTTC. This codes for CASSYSPSGISNEQYF.

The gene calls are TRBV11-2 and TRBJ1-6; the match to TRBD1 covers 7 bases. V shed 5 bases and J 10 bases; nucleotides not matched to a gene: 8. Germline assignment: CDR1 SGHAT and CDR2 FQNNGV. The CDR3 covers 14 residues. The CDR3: CASSPTGFRSPLHF. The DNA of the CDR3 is TGTGCCAGCAGCCCGACAGGGTTTCGATCACCCCTCCACTTT.

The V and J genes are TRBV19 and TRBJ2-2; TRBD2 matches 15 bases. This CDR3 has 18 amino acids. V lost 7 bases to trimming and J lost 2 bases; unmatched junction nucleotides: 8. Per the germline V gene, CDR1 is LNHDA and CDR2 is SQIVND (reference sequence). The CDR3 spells CASTPGLAGGPNTGELFF. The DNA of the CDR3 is TGTGCCAGTACCCCCGGACTAGCGGGAGGGCCAAACACCGGGGAGCTGTTTTTT. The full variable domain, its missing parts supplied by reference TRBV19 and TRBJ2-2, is DGGITQSPKYLFRKEGQNVTLSCEQNLNHDAMYWYRQDPGQGLRLIYYSQIVNDFQKGDIAEGYSVSREKKESFPLTVTSAQKNPTAFYLCASTPGLAGGPNTGELFFGEGSRLTVL.

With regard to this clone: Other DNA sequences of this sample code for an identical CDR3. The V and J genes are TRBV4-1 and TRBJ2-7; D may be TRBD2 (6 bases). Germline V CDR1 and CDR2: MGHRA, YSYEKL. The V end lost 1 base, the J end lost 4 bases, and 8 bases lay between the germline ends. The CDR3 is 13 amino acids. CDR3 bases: TGCGCCAGCAGCCAAGGGGACTCGTACGAGCAGTACTTC. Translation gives CASSQGDSYEQYF.

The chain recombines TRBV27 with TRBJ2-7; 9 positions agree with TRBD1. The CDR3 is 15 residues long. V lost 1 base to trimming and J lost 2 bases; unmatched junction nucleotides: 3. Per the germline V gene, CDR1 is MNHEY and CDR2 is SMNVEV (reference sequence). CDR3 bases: TGTGCCAGCAGTTTATACAGGGGGCTTGCCTACGAGCAGTACTTC. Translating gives CASSLYRGLAYEQYF.

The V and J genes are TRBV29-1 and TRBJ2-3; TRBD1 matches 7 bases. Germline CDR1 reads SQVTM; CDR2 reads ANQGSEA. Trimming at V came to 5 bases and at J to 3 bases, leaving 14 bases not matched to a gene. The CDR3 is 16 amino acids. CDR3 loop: CSVLHTGTVLTDTQYF. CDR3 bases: TGCAGCGTTTTACATACCGGGACAGTGCTAACAGATACGCAGTATTTT.

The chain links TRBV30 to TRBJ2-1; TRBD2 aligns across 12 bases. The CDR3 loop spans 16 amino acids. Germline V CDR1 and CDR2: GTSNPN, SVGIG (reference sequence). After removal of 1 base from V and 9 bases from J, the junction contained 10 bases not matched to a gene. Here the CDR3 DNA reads TGTGCCTGGAGTGCTAGCGGGAGGGCCGGTCTTGGTGAGCAGTTCTTC. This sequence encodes CAWSASGRAGLGEQFF.